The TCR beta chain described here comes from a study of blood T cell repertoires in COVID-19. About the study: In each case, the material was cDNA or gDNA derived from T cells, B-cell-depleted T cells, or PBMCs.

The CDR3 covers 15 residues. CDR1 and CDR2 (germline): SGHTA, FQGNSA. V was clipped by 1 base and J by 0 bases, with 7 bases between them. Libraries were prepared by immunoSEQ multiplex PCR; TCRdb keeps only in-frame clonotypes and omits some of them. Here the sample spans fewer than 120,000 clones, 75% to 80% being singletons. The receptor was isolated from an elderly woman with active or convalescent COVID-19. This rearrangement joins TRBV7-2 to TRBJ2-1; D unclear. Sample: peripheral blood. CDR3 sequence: CASSLDASSYNEQFF. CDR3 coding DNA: TGTGCCAGCAGCTTAGACGCCAGCTCCTACAATGAGCAGTTCTTC.